What follows are 8 T cell receptor beta chains derived from one specimen sequenced in a study of neurological immune-mediated disorders. TCRdb recomputed calls from the 5' RACE reads with MiXCR, one row per CDR3 protein. In the table there are fewer than 90,000 distinct CDR3 sequences, around 10% of which are singletons. Sequences were obtained from PBMCs. The receptors shown here come from a man aged 35-49 years in good health.

This clonotype was recorded at least ten times. One end of the junction varies from germline; a read error may be responsible. This chain joins TRBV7-2 and TRBJ2-3; 7 bases agree with TRBD2. Germline loops: CDR1 SGHTA, CDR2 FQGNSA. The CDR3 contains 13 residues. The CDR3 protein is CASSLAVTDTQYF. The CDR3 bases are TGTGCCAGCAGCCTAGCGGTCACAGATACGCAGTATTTT.

V is TRBV29-1 and J is TRBJ1-3, with D possibly matching TRBD1 (5 bases). Germline loops: CDR1 SQVTM, CDR2 ANQGSEA. V was pared by 7 bases and J by 0 bases, with 13 bases between. This CDR3 comprises 14 residues. CDR3: CSGSDMSSGNTIYF. CDR3 nucleotides: TGCAGCGGATCGGACATGTCCTCTGGAAACACCATATATTTT.

This clonotype turned up a few times. The chain recombines TRBV5-1 with TRBJ2-7; 7 nucleotides line up with TRBD2. Germline-derived CDR1 and CDR2 are SGHRS and YFSETQ. The CDR3 consists of 12 residues. Trimming at V came to 5 bases and at J to 5 bases, leaving 4 bases not matched to a gene. CDR3 DNA: TGCGCCAGCAGGCTCGGGGGGAACGAGCAGTACTTC. Encoded protein: CASRLGGNEQYF.

This clonotype was counted ten times or more. The chain has TRBV20-1 and TRBJ2-1; tentative D call: TRBD1 (5 bases). The CDR3 totals 17 residues. Germline V gene lookup returns CDR1 DFQATT and CDR2 SNEGSKA (reference sequence). The V and J ends lost 0 bases and 5 bases respectively, with 20 bases between them. The chain's CDR3 is CSARDFYWGLPNNEQFF. CDR3 DNA sequence: TGCAGTGCTAGAGATTTTTACTGGGGCCTACCAAACAATGAGCAGTTCTTC.

As to this clonotype: At one of its ends the junction is not consistent with the germline gene, which may arise from a read error. The chain uses TRBV3-1 and TRBJ2-7; tentatively, D is TRBD1 (6 bases). This CDR3 region has 16 residues. Germline CDR1 reads LGHDT; CDR2 reads YNNKEL (reference sequence). Written as DNA, the CDR3 is TGTGCCAGCAGCCAAGTCTTTGGACAGATTTCCTACGAGCATTACTTC. Residues: CASSQVFGQISYEHYF.

In this sample, this clonotype turned up many times. This chain links TRBV7-8 with TRBJ1-1; unclear D gene. CDR3 length: 16 amino acids. The germline gives CDR1 SGHVS, CDR2 FQNEAQ. V lost 5 bases to trimming and J lost 0 bases, with 16 bases between them. CDR3 bases: TGTGCCAGCAGCCGATTAGAGGGAGGGATGAACACTGAAGCTTTCTTT. It yields the protein CASSRLEGGMNTEAFF.

Comments on this clonotype: Since a much larger clone is just one base distant, this may be a read error. J is TRBJ2-7 and V is TRBV7-9, with D tentatively TRBD1 (6 bases). The germline V gene encodes CDR1 SEHNR and CDR2 FQNEAQ (reference sequence). The CDR3 covers 15 residues. CDR3 sequence (DNA): TGTGCCAGCAGCTTAGTAGGTTACAGGGATTACGATCAGTACTTC. Its translation is CASSLVGYRDYDQYF.

This clonotype was found many times. The chain carries TRBV5-5 and TRBJ2-2; 9 bases are shared with TRBD1. The V segment lost 3 bases and the J segment 5 bases; nucleotides outside the gene matches: 2. CDR3 length: 14 residues. CDR1 is SGHKS, CDR2 YYEKEE, per germline (reference sequence). The CDR3 nucleotides are TGTGCCAGCAGCTGGGACAGGGTTACCGGGGAGCTGTTTTTT. Translating it yields CASSWDRVTGELFF. Full variable domain (outside the CDR3, taken from reference TRBV5-5 and TRBJ2-2): DAGVTQSPTHLIKTRGQQVTLRCSPISGHKSVSWYQQVLGQGPQFIFQYYEKEERGRGNFPDRFSARQFPNYSSELNVNALLLGDSALYLCASSWDRVTGELFFGEGSRLTVL.